This T cell receptor beta chain was recovered during a study of blood T cell repertoires in COVID-19. Study in general: From the United States, Italy and Spain came samples of acute and convalescent COVID-19. PBMCs, B-cell-depleted T cells, or T cells were the source of the cDNA or gDNA that made up the material.

Enrollment of patients from Seattle took place during active infection, with longitudinal follow-up. Authors' data handling: Estimation of nucleated cell counts was performed using reference gene primer amplification. TCRdb's copy holds only in-frame clones and misses some; the assay was immunoSEQ multiplex PCR. V, J and clone size are taken as reported in that table, and D and trimming were inferred from the DNA itself. This table has some 300,000 clones, 90% appearing once. Germline CDR1 and CDR2: SGHNT and YYREEE (reference sequence). This CDR3 is built from 15 residues. The germline V and J ends were trimmed by 0 bases and 0 bases, with 7 bases remaining between them.

This chain joins TRBV5-4 and TRBJ2-1; D perhaps matches TRBD2 (5 bases). The sequenced sample was peripheral blood. The clonotype comes from a woman in her thirties or forties with COVID-19, enrolled during active disease. CDR3 nucleotide sequence: TGTGCCAGCAGCTTGGATAGCGACTCCTACAATGAGCAGTTCTTC. The encoded protein is CASSLDSDSYNEQFF.